This paragraph covers one T cell receptor beta chain sequence. Its antigen is not known. These data belong to a study of cytomegalovirus exposure and HLA in healthy donors. Overall study context: Earlier findings included approximately 120 million unique TCR beta sequences obtained from 180 million or so T cells.

Whereas donors were nominally healthy upon sampling, unrecorded immune exposures were probable. The study, taken as a whole, reports: In a later analysis, at a false discovery rate of 0.05, approximately 18,000 TCR beta sequences were associated with HLA alleles.

Researchers ran the PCR with 60 Vbeta and 13 Jbeta primers. The repertoire was sequenced with immunoSEQ multiplex PCR; TCRdb's copy has only in-frame clones and lacks some. The data hold 310,000 or so clones, with roughly 90% observed a single time. The V and J ends lost 8 bases and 1 base respectively, with 15 bases between them. The CDR3 runs to 14 residues. CDR1 and CDR2 (germline): MDHEN, SYDVKM. The specimen was PBMCs. This TCR was sampled from a woman aged 18-29 years in good health and CMV-seronegative. The genes are TRBV28 and TRBJ2-7; maybe TRBD1 (6 bases). CDR3 DNA: TGTGCCAGCCGTTCCGGGACAATTTCCTACGAGCAGTACTTC. It translates to CASRSGTISYEQYF.